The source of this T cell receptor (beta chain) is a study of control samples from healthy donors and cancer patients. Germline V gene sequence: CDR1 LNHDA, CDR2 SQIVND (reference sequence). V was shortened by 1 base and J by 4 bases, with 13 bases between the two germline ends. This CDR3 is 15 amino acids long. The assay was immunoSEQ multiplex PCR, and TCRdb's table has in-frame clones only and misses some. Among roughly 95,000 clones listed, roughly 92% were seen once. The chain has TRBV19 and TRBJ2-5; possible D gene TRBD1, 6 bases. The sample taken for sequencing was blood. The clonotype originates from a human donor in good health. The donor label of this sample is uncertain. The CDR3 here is CASSIARTVGETQYF. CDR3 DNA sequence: TGTGCCAGTAGTATAGCCCGGACAGTAGGAGAGACCCAGTACTTC.